This entry lists 17 T cell receptor beta chains sequenced from one sample in a study of CD8 T cells in Susac syndrome. Random hexamers primed reverse transcription of 0.5 to 1 ug RNA. TCRdb itself ran the immunoSEQ multiplex PCR reads through MiXCR, one entry per CDR3 protein. The table records some 160,000 distinct CDR3 sequences, 90% to 95% of them present only once. The sequenced material came from CD8+ T cells from PBMCs. The receptors were sampled from a human donor with multiple sclerosis.

The rearrangement uses TRBV12-3 or TRBV12-4 and TRBJ2-5, with 10 bases matching TRBD2. CDR3 length: 15 residues. Germline trimming cut 4 bases from V and 3 bases from J; bases unmatched to any gene: 5. This chain's CDR3 is CASSSDGLAEETQYF. The CDR3 DNA follows: TGTGCCAGCAGTTCGGACGGACTAGCGGAAGAGACCCAGTACTTC.

The chain recombines TRBV19 with TRBJ2-2; D is unresolved. Germline values: CDR1 LNHDA, CDR2 SQIVND (reference sequence). The CDR3 is made up of 18 amino acids. V shed 2 bases and J shed 3 bases, with 19 bases lying between them. DNA of the CDR3: TGTGCCAGTAGTATAATCGGCAGCGCAATTACGGACACCGGGGAGCTGTTTTTT. Its protein is CASSIIGSAITDTGELFF.

V and J are TRBV11-2 and TRBJ2-7, with D possibly TRBD2 on 5 matching bases. Germline V gives CDR1 SGHAT, CDR2 FQNNGV. The V and J ends lost 3 bases and 6 bases respectively, with 12 bases between them. The CDR3 runs 13 residues. The CDR3 DNA sequence: TGTGCCAGCAGCTTGGCGGGTCCCAGCGAGCAGTACTTC. Protein product: CASSLAGPSEQYF.

The chain is built from TRBV2 and TRBJ1-2; D is unclear. V dropped 0 bases and J dropped 5 bases, with 10 bases sitting between them. The CDR3 sequence is 14 residues long. Germline CDR1 SNHLY, CDR2 FYNNEI. The CDR3 DNA is TGTGCCAGCAGTGAAGCAAGCACACTTTATGGCTACACCTTC. This translates into CASSEASTLYGYTF.

The gene calls are TRBV5-1 and TRBJ2-2; D is ambiguous. The ends were cut back, 3 bases at V and 8 bases at J, with 5 bases in the middle. Germline CDR1 reads SGHRS; CDR2 reads YFSETQ. The CDR3 has 11 amino acids. CDR3 nucleotide sequence: TGCGCCAGCAGCTACGAAGGGGAGCTGTTTTTT. This codes for CASSYEGELFF.

This CDR3 reads CASSLLESGDGYTF. The CDR3, as DNA: TGTGCCAGCAGTTTACTAGAGTCCGGGGATGGCTACACCTTC. The genes are TRBV28 and TRBJ1-2; no clear D. Trimming took 2 bases from V and 6 from J, leaving 13 bases between them. The CDR3 has 14 residues. CDR1 and CDR2 from the germline V gene are MDHEN and SYDVKM.

The chain combines TRBV27 with TRBJ2-2, with D unclear. V shed 3 bases and J shed 9 bases, with 14 bases lying between them. The CDR3 is 14 residues long. Germline V CDR1 and CDR2: MNHEY, SMNVEV (reference sequence). The CDR3 region is CASSLSPTSRELFF. The CDR3 DNA follows: TGTGCCAGCAGTTTGAGCCCCACATCGCGGGAGCTGTTTTTT.

V is TRBV20-1 and J is TRBJ2-7, with D possibly being TRBD2 (5 bases). Trimming shortened V by 5 bases and J by 3 bases, and 17 bases separated the two germline ends. The germline V gene encodes CDR1 DFQATT and CDR2 SNEGSKA (reference sequence). The CDR3 contains 14 residues. The CDR3 nucleotides are TGCAGTGCTCGGGATGTCGGGCACCTCTACGAGCAGTACTTC. Its protein is CSARDVGHLYEQYF.

The gene calls are TRBV20-1 and TRBJ2-3; TRBD2 aligns across 15 bases. Looked up from germline, CDR1 is DFQATT and CDR2 is SNEGSKA (reference sequence). With 1 base clipped from V and 0 bases from J, the junction kept 5 bases outside the gene matches. The CDR3 loop spans 18 amino acids. The CDR3 DNA reads TGCAGTGCTAGAGTCCCGGGACTAGCGGGAGGAAGCACAGATACGCAGTATTTT. Translating gives CSARVPGLAGGSTDTQYF.

The rearrangement uses TRBV9 and TRBJ1-1; D gene uncertain. The CDR3 sequence is 14 residues long. Between the trimmed V and J ends, which lost 0 bases and 3 bases, there was a span of 9 bases. Per germline, CDR1 SGDLS and CDR2 YYNGEE. The CDR3, as DNA: TGTGCCAGCAGCGTAGGAGGAGCGGACACTGAAGCTTTCTTT. As protein: CASSVGGADTEAFF. Together with reference TRBV9 and TRBJ1-1, the CDR3 gives the full variable domain: DSGVTQTPKHLITATGQRVTLRCSPRSGDLSVYWYQQSLDQGLQFLIQYYNGEERAKGNILERFSAQQFPDLHSELNLSSLELGDSALYFCASSVGGADTEAFFGQGTRLTVV.

The chain uses TRBV12-3 or TRBV12-4 and TRBJ2-2; the match to TRBD2 covers 7 bases. J gave up 7 bases and V 6 bases, and 11 bases lay outside the gene matches. The CDR3 runs to 15 residues. The CDR3 loop reads CASRFRAGVIGELFF. The CDR3 region has the DNA TGTGCCAGCAGATTTCGGGCGGGAGTTATCGGGGAGCTGTTTTTT.

This clonotype was recorded only once. The rearrangement links TRBV11-3 to TRBJ2-5; 8 bases match TRBD2. With V trimmed by 3 bases and J by 3 bases, 9 bases remained unmatched. This CDR3 is built from 16 residues. Germline V CDR1 and CDR2: SGHNT, YENEEA. The CDR3 sequence: CASSFRGRPWKETQYF. CDR3 in DNA: TGTGCCAGCAGCTTTCGCGGGAGGCCCTGGAAAGAGACCCAGTACTTC.

The rearrangement joins TRBV6-5 to TRBJ2-7; TRBD2 matches 8 bases. The V gene's germline CDR1 is MNHEY and CDR2 SVGAGI. The V segment lost 5 bases and the J segment 6 bases; nucleotides outside the gene matches: 9. The CDR3 is 14 amino acids. The CDR3 DNA sequence: TGTGCCAGCAGTCCCGGGGGGGCTCATGGCGAGCAGTACTTC. Translating it yields CASSPGGAHGEQYF.

As DNA, the CDR3 is TGCAGTGTTAAGAGCTCCTACGAGCAGTACTTC. Protein: CSVKSSYEQYF. V is TRBV20-1 and J is TRBJ2-7; no firm D call. Per the germline V gene, CDR1 is DFQATT and CDR2 is SNEGSKA (reference sequence). CDR3 length: 11 amino acids. Trimming took off 7 bases at V and 0 bases at J, with 7 bases between the two ends.

V is TRBV6-5 and J is TRBJ1-1, with unresolved D. This CDR3 has 15 residues. V lost 1 base to trimming and J lost 0 bases, with 9 bases between them. Germline CDR1 reads MNHEY; CDR2 reads SVGAGI. The CDR3 coding sequence is TGTGCCAGCAGTTACTTAGGCAACATGAACACTGAAGCTTTCTTT. It specifies CASSYLGNMNTEAFF.

The chain links TRBV7-9 to TRBJ2-1; no reliable D call. Germline V gene data show CDR1 as SEHNR and CDR2 as FQNEAQ (reference sequence). The CDR3 sequence is 14 residues long. The V end lost 1 base, the J end lost 3 bases, and 7 bases lay between the germline ends. CDR3 coding DNA: TGTGCCAGCAGCTTAGAGGCAGACTACAATGAGCAGTTCTTC. Translated: CASSLEADYNEQFF.

CDR3 in DNA: TGCAGTGCTAGAGAGGGCTCTGGAAACACCATATATTTT. Translated, it gives CSAREGSGNTIYF. The chain joins TRBV20-1 to TRBJ1-3; D gene uncertain. This CDR3 region has 13 residues. CDR1 is DFQATT and CDR2 is SNEGSKA in the germline V gene (reference sequence). With 0 bases removed from V and 0 bases from J, the gap between germline ends came to 3 bases.